The present TCR beta chain was sequenced within a study of OX40 agonist ivuxolimab in advanced cancers. Study information: In this cohort, patients received ivuxolimab, an agonistic anti-OX40 (CD134) antibody.

Assay: immunoSEQ multiplex PCR; the TCRdb copy retains only in-frame clones and omits some. The sample lists about 66,000 clones; around 87% were seen once. On this clone: Its specificity is not known.

The CDR3 is made up of 15 amino acids. CDR1 is SGDLS, CDR2 YYNGEE, per germline. V dropped 2 bases and J dropped 9 bases, with 15 bases sitting between them. Findings and limits, study-wide: Among the lowest peripheral clonal expansion occurred in 0.1-3.0 mg/kg partial responders. Part of the nonresponder group also had normalized T-cell clonal expansion that was low.

The specimen comprised CD4+ or CD8+ T cells sorted from blood, sampled in a trial of the OX40 agonist ivuxolimab. This receptor was identified in an adult with an advanced solid tumor such as melanoma, head and neck, liver or kidney cancer. This chain joins TRBV9 and TRBJ1-6; tentative D call: TRBD1 (5 bases). CDR3 amino acids: CASSVRDQGVSPLHF. The CDR3 bases are TGTGCCAGCAGCGTGCGGGACCAGGGTGTTTCACCCCTCCACTTT.